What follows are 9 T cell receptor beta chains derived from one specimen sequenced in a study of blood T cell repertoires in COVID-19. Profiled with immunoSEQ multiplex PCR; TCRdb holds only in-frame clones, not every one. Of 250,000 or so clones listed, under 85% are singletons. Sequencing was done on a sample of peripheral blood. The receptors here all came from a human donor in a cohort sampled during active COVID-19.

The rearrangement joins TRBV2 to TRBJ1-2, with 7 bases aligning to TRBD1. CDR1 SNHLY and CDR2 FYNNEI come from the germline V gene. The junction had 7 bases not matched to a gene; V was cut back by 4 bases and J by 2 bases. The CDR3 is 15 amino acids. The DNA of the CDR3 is TGTGCCAGCAGTGTTCTCGGGACAGACAACTATGGCTACACCTTC. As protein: CASSVLGTDNYGYTF. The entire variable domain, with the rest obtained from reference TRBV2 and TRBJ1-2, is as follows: EPEVTQTPSHQVTQMGQEVILRCVPISNHLYFYWYRQILGQKVEFLVSFYNNEISEKSEIFDDQFSVERPDGSNFTLKIRSTKLEDSAMYFCASSVLGTDNYGYTFGSGTRLTVV.

The CDR3 bases are TGTGCCAGCAGCTTACTAGTACGGGACACCTCGATCGGCTACACCTTC. Translated, it gives CASSLLVRDTSIGYTF. This rearrangement joins TRBV7-3 to TRBJ1-2, with D possibly being TRBD1 (6 bases). This CDR3 comprises 16 residues. V was trimmed by 2 bases and J by 8 bases, leaving 21 bases between them. Germline CDR1 is SGHTA and CDR2 is FQGTGA.

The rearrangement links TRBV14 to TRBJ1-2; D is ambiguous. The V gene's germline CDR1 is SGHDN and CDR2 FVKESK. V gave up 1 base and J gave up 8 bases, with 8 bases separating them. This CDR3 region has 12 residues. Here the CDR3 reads CASSQVPGGYTF. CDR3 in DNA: TGTGCCAGCAGCCAAGTCCCGGGAGGCTACACCTTC.

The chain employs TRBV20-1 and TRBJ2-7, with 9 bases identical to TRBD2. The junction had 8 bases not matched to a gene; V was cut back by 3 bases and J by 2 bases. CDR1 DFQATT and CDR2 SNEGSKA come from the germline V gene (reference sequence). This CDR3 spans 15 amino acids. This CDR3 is CSASILAGGTYEQYF. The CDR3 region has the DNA TGCAGTGCTAGTATTCTGGCGGGGGGGACCTACGAGCAGTACTTC.

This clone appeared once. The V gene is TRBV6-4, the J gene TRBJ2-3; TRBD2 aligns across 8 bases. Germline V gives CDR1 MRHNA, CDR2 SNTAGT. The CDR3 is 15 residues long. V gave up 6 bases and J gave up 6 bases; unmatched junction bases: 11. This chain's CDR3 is CASRRTGRASDTQYF. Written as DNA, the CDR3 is TGTGCCAGCAGGAGGACCGGGAGGGCCTCGGATACGCAGTATTTT.

CDR3 bases: TGTGCCGGGGGTCGGGAGACTGAAGCTTTCTTT. Protein product: CAGGRETEAFF. V is TRBV30 and J is TRBJ1-1; a weak D match, TRBD1 (5 bases). Germline V CDR1 and CDR2: GTSNPN, SVGIG (reference sequence). The CDR3 extends over 11 amino acids. The ends were cut back, 8 bases at V and 5 bases at J, with 12 bases in the middle.

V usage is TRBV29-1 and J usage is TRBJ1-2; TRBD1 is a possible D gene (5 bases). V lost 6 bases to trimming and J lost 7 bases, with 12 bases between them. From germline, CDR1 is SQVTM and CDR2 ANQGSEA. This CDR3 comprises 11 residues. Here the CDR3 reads CSVDSAIGYTF. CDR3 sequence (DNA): TGCAGCGTCGACAGTGCAATTGGCTACACCTTC.

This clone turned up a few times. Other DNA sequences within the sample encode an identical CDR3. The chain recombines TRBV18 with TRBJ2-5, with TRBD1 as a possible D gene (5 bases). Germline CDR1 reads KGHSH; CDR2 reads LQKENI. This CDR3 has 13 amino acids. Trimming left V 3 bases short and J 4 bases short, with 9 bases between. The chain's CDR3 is CASSPGQGETQYF. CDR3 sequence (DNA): TGTGCCAGCTCACCGGGCCAGGGAGAGACCCAGTACTTC.

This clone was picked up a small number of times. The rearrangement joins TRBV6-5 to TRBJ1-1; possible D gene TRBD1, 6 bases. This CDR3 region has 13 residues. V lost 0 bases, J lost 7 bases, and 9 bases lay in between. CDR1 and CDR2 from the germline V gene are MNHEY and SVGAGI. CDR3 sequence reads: CASSYSKQGEAFF. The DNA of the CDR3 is TGTGCCAGCAGTTACTCGAAACAGGGTGAAGCTTTCTTT.